This T cell receptor beta chain was obtained from a study of human CD8 memory T cell subsets. From germline, CDR1 is LNHDA and CDR2 SQIVND (reference sequence). There are 17 residues in the CDR3. Making the TCR beta libraries relied on UMI-labeled 5' RACE. TCRdb re-called the 5' RACE reads and gives one entry per CDR3 protein, without DNA. The sample totals around 19,000 distinct CDR3 sequences; its top ten clones hold about 5%. This clonotype counts as medium-sized (0.01 to 0.1%) by frequency. Antigen unknown. Duplicate approximately 150,000-cell vials of sorted CD8+ T cells per subset supplied the RNA. Study results and limitations: Chao1 estimates suggested stem-like memory T cells were more diverse than precursor exhausted T cells.

This receptor was obtained from a human donor in good health. Sample: CD8+ T cells from PBMCs. The chain uses TRBV19 and TRBJ1-6; TCRdb gives TRBD1 as the D gene, but with no DNA this cannot be confirmed. This CDR3 reads CASSRSSTGGVGSPLHF.